A single sample is the source of the 6 T cell receptor beta chains below, sequenced in a study of CD8 T cells in Susac syndrome (dated by TCRdb to the late 2010s). Libraries were prepared through the immunoSEQ multiplex PCR assay. RNA was extracted using the RNeasy kit, and roughly 0.45 to 1 ug of the RNA was reverse transcribed with random hexamers. In TCRdb, the public reads were trimmed at Q25 with fastp and aligned with MiXCR, with productive beta chains retained. When rows share a CDR3 protein, they turn into one entry using the most common DNA and genes. The table for this sample lists 150,000 to 180,000 distinct CDR3 sequences; about 95% of them were counted only once. The ten top clones hold 0.13% to 0.15% of the sample. The sample consisted of CD8+ T cells from PBMCs. The receptors were sampled from a human donor with multiple sclerosis.

This chain links TRBV5-1 with TRBJ2-3, with unresolved D. The CDR3 extends over 13 amino acids. Trimming left V 4 bases short and J 6 bases short, with 12 bases between. From germline, CDR1 is SGHRS and CDR2 YFSETQ. In DNA, the CDR3 is TGCGCCAGCAGCCCCTGGGTGGGGGATACGCAGTATTTT. Its translation: CASSPWVGDTQYF.

Regarding this clonotype: The junction shows a germline mismatch at one end, possibly a read error. The chain recombines TRBV12-3 or TRBV12-4 with TRBJ2-1; D ambiguous. The CDR3 has 13 residues. The CDR3 spells CASSFGSNNEQFF. The CDR3 nucleotides read TGTGCCAGCAGTTTTGGCTCCAACAATGAGCAGTTCTTC.

V usage is TRBV24-1 and J usage is TRBJ1-1; D gene uncertain. There are 14 residues in the CDR3. The V end lost 1 base, the J end lost 4 bases, and 9 bases lay between the germline ends. CDR1 is KGHDR, CDR2 SFDVKD, per germline. CDR3 nucleotide sequence: TGTGCCACCAGTGATTTTGGGATTTCCACTGAAGCTTTCTTT. It translates to CATSDFGISTEAFF.

The chain carries TRBV7-9 and TRBJ2-1; TRBD1 matches 10 bases. The CDR3 is made up of 17 amino acids. The germline V gene encodes CDR1 SEHNR and CDR2 FQNEAQ (reference sequence). Germline trimming cut 1 base from V and 4 bases from J; bases unmatched to any gene: 7. The CDR3: CASSLGTGGQIYNEQFF. CDR3 in DNA: TGTGCCAGCAGCTTAGGGACAGGGGGACAGATTTACAATGAGCAGTTCTTC.

The chain links TRBV6-5 to TRBJ1-5; D ambiguous. This CDR3 contains 15 residues. V was clipped by 6 bases and J by 3 bases, with 15 bases between them. The germline gives CDR1 MNHEY, CDR2 SVGAGI. This CDR3 reads CASSLRGADNQPQHF. In nucleotides, the CDR3 is TGTGCCAGCAGCCTCCGGGGTGCCGACAATCAGCCCCAGCATTTT.

The V gene is TRBV27, the J gene TRBJ1-6; D is undetermined. CDR3 length equals 15 residues. Per the germline V gene, CDR1 is MNHEY and CDR2 is SMNVEV (reference sequence). V lost 9 bases to trimming and J lost 2 bases, with 14 bases between them. The DNA of the CDR3 is TGTGCCAGTTCGGTGGGCTACACCTATAATTCACCCCTCCACTTT. The encoded protein is CASSVGYTYNSPLHF.